The clone carrying this T cell receptor (beta chain) occurred a few times. Its antigen is unidentified. These data come from a study of glioma-infiltrating T cells. General study results and limits: Above-expected tissue-blood divergence occurred in all gliomas, most in low-grade ones. Tissue and blood shared very few CDR3 sequences.

Using RNA template, CDR3s of TCR alpha and beta were amplified with iRepertoire arm-PCR. TCRdb itself ran the multiplex PCR reads through MiXCR, one entry per CDR3 protein. The table shows approximately 100,000 distinct CDR3 sequences, with about 28% occurring only once. This CDR3 has 16 amino acids. Losses at the gene ends were 3 bases for V and 7 bases for J; bases not matched to a gene: 11. Germline V gene sequence: CDR1 SNHLY, CDR2 FYNNEI. The chain uses TRBV2 and TRBJ2-3; 9 nucleotides agree with TRBD1. The clonotype originates from a human donor with low-grade glioma or glioblastoma, undergoing nonglioma brain surgery, or in good health (not recorded which). Specimen: glioma tissue, nonneoplastic brain tissue, or PBMCs (not recorded which). CDR3 loop: CASSEGRNRGQNTQYF. The CDR3 DNA is TGTGCCAGCAGTGAGGGGAGGAACAGGGGGCAGAATACGCAGTATTTT.